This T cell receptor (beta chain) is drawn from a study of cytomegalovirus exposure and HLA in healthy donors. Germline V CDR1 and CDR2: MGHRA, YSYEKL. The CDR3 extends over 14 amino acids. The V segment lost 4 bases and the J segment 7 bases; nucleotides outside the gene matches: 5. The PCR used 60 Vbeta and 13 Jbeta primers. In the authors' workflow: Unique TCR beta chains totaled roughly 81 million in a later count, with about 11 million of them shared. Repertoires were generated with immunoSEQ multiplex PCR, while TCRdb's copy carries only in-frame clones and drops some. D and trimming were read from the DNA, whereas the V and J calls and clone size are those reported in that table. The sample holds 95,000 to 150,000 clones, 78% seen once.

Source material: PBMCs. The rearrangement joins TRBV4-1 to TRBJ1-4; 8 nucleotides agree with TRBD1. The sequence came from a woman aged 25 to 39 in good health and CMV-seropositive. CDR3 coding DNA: TGCGCCAGCAGCCTACAGGGGGGGAGTGAAAAACTGTTTTTT. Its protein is CASSLQGGSEKLFF.